The 28 T cell receptor beta chains reported below all come from one sample, sequenced in a study of Ad26.COV2.S vaccination and SARS-CoV-2 variants. The treatment: some 20 received Ad26.COV2.S at low or high dose, single or two shots; roughly 5 received placebo; per-sample allocation not given. Day 63 following the first vaccine or placebo injection was when the samples were taken. This table comes from immunoSEQ multiplex PCR, and its TCRdb copy is limited to in-frame clones, with some not included. The table records under 550,000 clones, roughly 90% of them present only once. Sequences were derived from peripheral blood, sampled in a trial of Ad26.COV2.S vaccine versus placebo. These receptors came from a person aged 18-60 years who received the Ad26.COV2.S COVID-19 vaccine or a placebo.

A single count supports this clone. The V call is TRBV5-6, the J call TRBJ2-3; 7 nucleotides line up with TRBD2. CDR3 length equals 17 residues. V dropped 4 bases and J dropped 0; count of bases not matched to a gene: 11. CDR1 and CDR2 (germline): SGHDT, YYEEEE. Here the CDR3 reads CASSLRMSGTSTDTQYF. CDR3 coding DNA: TGTGCCAGCAGCCTTAGAATGAGCGGGACTAGCACAGATACGCAGTATTTT.

J is TRBJ1-1 and V is TRBV19; 9 bases align to TRBD1. The J segment lost 4 bases and the V segment lost 5 bases, leaving 8 bases of the junction unmatched. This CDR3 contains 15 residues. Germline V gene data show CDR1 as LNHDA and CDR2 as SQIVND (reference sequence). The CDR3 nucleotides read TGTGCCAGTAGTTGGGACAGGGTTTCTGGCACTGAAGCTTTCTTT. Protein sequence: CASSWDRVSGTEAFF. The full variable domain, in which reference TRBV19 and TRBJ1-1 provide the parts outside the CDR3, is DGGITQSPKYLFRKEGQNVTLSCEQNLNHDAMYWYRQDPGQGLRLIYYSQIVNDFQKGDIAEGYSVSREKKESFPLTVTSAQKNPTAFYLCASSWDRVSGTEAFFGQGTRLTVV.

This clone has only one observation. V gene TRBV7-9 combines with J gene TRBJ1-2; no clear D. CDR1 and CDR2 (germline): SEHNR, FQNEAQ (reference sequence). Deletions cut 5 bases from V and 5 bases from J, with 9 bases between. The CDR3 length is 12 residues. The CDR3 coding sequence is TGTGCCAGCAGCCCCCGCGGGTATGGCTACACCTTC. This sequence encodes CASSPRGYGYTF.

CDR3 loop: CASSRGTDEQYF. For the CDR3, the DNA is TGTGCCAGCAGCCGCGGGACAGACGAGCAGTACTTC. The chain uses TRBV5-4 and TRBJ2-7; possible D gene TRBD1, 7 bases. V dropped 4 bases and J dropped 5 bases, with 10 bases sitting between them. The germline V gene has CDR1 SGHNT and CDR2 YYREEE (reference sequence). This CDR3 is 12 amino acids long.

The chain couples TRBV7-2 to TRBJ2-1, with D tentatively TRBD2 (5 bases). V lost 1 base and J lost 8, with 18 bases in between. The CDR3 has 16 amino acids. Germline CDR1 is SGHTA and CDR2 is FQGNSA. The CDR3 is CASSLGTGTSHYEQFF. CDR3 nucleotides: TGTGCCAGCAGCTTAGGTACCGGTACTAGTCATTATGAGCAGTTCTTC.

The V gene is TRBV9, the J gene TRBJ2-1; a weak D match, TRBD2 (6 bases). Germline CDR1 and CDR2: SGDLS and YYNGEE. The CDR3 is 17 amino acids. The V and J ends lost 0 bases and 8 bases respectively, with 21 bases between them. CDR3 in amino acids: CASSVDPSGQVRDEQFF. Written as DNA, the CDR3 is TGTGCCAGCAGCGTAGACCCCAGCGGGCAAGTTAGGGATGAGCAGTTCTTC.

The rearrangement uses TRBV7-8 and TRBJ1-5; D ambiguous. The CDR3 sequence is 16 residues long. V was pared by 8 bases and J by 0 bases, with 17 bases between. The V gene's germline CDR1 is SGHVS and CDR2 FQNEAQ. For the CDR3, the DNA is TGTGCCAGCGGATTGCTGGGAGGGTATAGCAATCAGCCCCAGCATTTT. Translating gives CASGLLGGYSNQPQHF.

The chain joins TRBV7-8 to TRBJ1-5, with 11 bases aligning to TRBD1. CDR1 and CDR2 from the germline V gene are SGHVS and FQNEAQ. Unmatched junction bases numbered 6, after V lost 5 bases and J lost 6 bases. This CDR3 is 15 amino acids long. The CDR3 nucleotides are TGTGCCAGCAGCCCCCGGGACAGGGGGGTTCAGCCCCAGCATTTT. Protein sequence: CASSPRDRGVQPQHF.

The rearrangement links TRBV5-5 to TRBJ2-7; D is perhaps TRBD1 (6 bases). CDR3 length: 16 amino acids. Per germline, CDR1 SGHKS and CDR2 YYEKEE (reference sequence). Trimming took off 4 bases at V and 0 bases at J, with 17 bases between the two ends. The CDR3 is CASSRTQQGSSYEQYF. The CDR3 DNA follows: TGTGCCAGCAGCCGAACCCAACAGGGCAGCTCCTACGAGCAGTACTTC.

V is TRBV29-1 and J is TRBJ2-2, with D tentatively TRBD2 (6 bases). The germline gives CDR1 SQVTM, CDR2 ANQGSEA. CDR3 length equals 13 residues. V was shortened by 4 bases and J by 3 bases, with 9 bases between the two germline ends. CDR3 nucleotides: TGCAGCGTTGCGCGGAGGGACACCGGGGAGCTGTTTTTT. This codes for CSVARRDTGELFF.

The J gene is TRBJ1-5, the V gene TRBV4-3, with D unclear. Germline CDR1 LGHNA, CDR2 YSLEER. Trimming took off 0 bases at V and 4 bases at J, with 4 bases between the two ends. The CDR3 runs to 13 residues. The CDR3 spells CASSQDGNQPQHF. In nucleotides, the CDR3 is TGCGCCAGCAGCCAAGATGGTAATCAGCCCCAGCATTTT.

J is TRBJ1-1 and V is TRBV11-2; weak D call: TRBD1 (6 bases). Looked up from germline, CDR1 is SGHAT and CDR2 is FQNNGV. CDR3 size: 13 residues. V shed 5 bases and J shed 4 bases, with 11 bases lying between them. CDR3 protein: CASSTRGGTEAFF. In nucleotides, the CDR3 is TGTGCCAGCAGCACCAGGGGAGGCACTGAAGCTTTCTTT.

The rearrangement uses TRBV2 and TRBJ1-5; D is unclear. V lost 7 bases to trimming and J lost 3 bases, with 13 bases between them. This CDR3 has 14 amino acids. The V gene's germline CDR1 is SNHLY and CDR2 FYNNEI. The DNA for the CDR3 is TGTGCCAGCACTACACCGGATTCCAATCAGCCCCAGCATTTT. This translates into CASTTPDSNQPQHF.

The chain carries TRBV2 and TRBJ1-1; D uncertain. The germline V and J ends were trimmed by 4 bases and 1 base, with 10 bases remaining between them. CDR3 length: 14 amino acids. Germline lookup yields CDR1 SNHLY and CDR2 FYNNEI. For the CDR3, the DNA is TGTGCCAGCAGTGTTAGACCCGCGAACACTGAAGCTTTCTTT. Its translation: CASSVRPANTEAFF.

This sequence joins TRBV27 and TRBJ1-1; unclear D gene. The length of the CDR3 is 14 residues. Germline V lookup: CDR1 MNHEY, CDR2 SMNVEV (reference sequence). The V end was cut by 5 bases, the J end by 2 bases, with 12 bases between. In DNA, the CDR3 is TGTGCCAGCAGTCAACCGGGATATAACACTGAAGCTTTCTTT. Its protein is CASSQPGYNTEAFF.

This chain joins TRBV7-6 and TRBJ2-3; 11 bases line up with TRBD2. Unmatched junction bases numbered 5, after V lost 2 bases and J lost 4 bases. The CDR3 has 16 residues. Germline loops: CDR1 SGHVS, CDR2 FNYEAQ. CDR3 in amino acids: CASSLLASGRSDTQYF. CDR3 sequence (DNA): TGTGCCAGCAGCTTATTAGCTAGCGGGAGGTCAGATACGCAGTATTTT.

The rearrangement uses TRBV5-1 and TRBJ2-4; D uncertain. Per germline, CDR1 SGHRS and CDR2 YFSETQ. The CDR3 loop spans 13 amino acids. The V gene lost 4 bases and the J gene lost 8 bases, with 13 bases spanning the gap. The CDR3 DNA reads as TGCGCCAGCAGCCGAGGTGGGTCGGACATTCAGTACTTC. Amino acid sequence: CASSRGGSDIQYF.

The chain is built from TRBV7-9 and TRBJ2-7, with D perhaps given as TRBD1 or TRBD2 (5 bases each). CDR3 size: 16 residues. Germline V lookup: CDR1 SEHNR, CDR2 FQNEAQ (reference sequence). The V gene lost 5 bases and the J gene lost 4 bases, with 21 bases spanning the gap. CDR3 DNA: TGTGCCAGCAGCCAATTGCTCGGGGCTTTATCTTACGAGCAGTACTTC. Its protein product is CASSQLLGALSYEQYF.

The sample holds a few counts of this clone. The CDR3 bases are TGTGCCAGCAGCTTGGCGGAAAGGGCGGCCCCCGGGTGGAATGAGCAGTTCTTC. Amino acids: CASSLAERAAPGWNEQFF. The chain recombines TRBV11-2 with TRBJ2-1; no clear D gene. Trimming stripped 3 bases from V and 7 bases from J, with 25 bases between. The CDR3 length is 18 residues. Germline assignment: CDR1 SGHAT and CDR2 FQNNGV.

The rearrangement joins TRBV10-3 to TRBJ2-7; 8 nucleotides match TRBD1. Germline V gene lookup returns CDR1 ENHRY and CDR2 SYGVKD. This CDR3 spans 15 amino acids. V gave up 2 bases and J gave up 1 base; unmatched junction bases: 4. In DNA, the CDR3 is TGTGCCATCAGTGAGCCGGGACAGGCATCCTACGAGCAGTACTTC. It codes for CAISEPGQASYEQYF.

This sequence joins TRBV28 and TRBJ1-6; unclear D gene. The germline V and J ends were trimmed by 4 bases and 7 bases, with 5 bases remaining between them. CDR1 is MDHEN, CDR2 SYDVKM, per germline. This CDR3 has 12 amino acids. CDR3: CASSSVNSPLHF. Written as DNA, the CDR3 is TGTGCCAGCAGTTCCGTCAATTCACCCCTCCACTTT.

The V gene is TRBV12-3 or TRBV12-4, the J gene TRBJ2-3, with D uncertain. The CDR3 loop spans 13 amino acids. V shed 2 bases and J shed 2 bases, with 5 bases lying between them. CDR3 in amino acids: CASSLINTDTQYF. CDR3 nucleotide sequence: TGTGCCAGCAGTTTAATTAACACAGATACGCAGTATTTT.

The chain carries TRBV2 and TRBJ2-1; D gene uncertain. From germline, CDR1 is SNHLY and CDR2 FYNNEI. The CDR3 spans 13 residues. Trimming took off 2 bases at V and 7 bases at J, with 9 bases between the two ends. CDR3 coding DNA: TGTGCCAGCAGTGAATTGGAGAGTAATGAGCAGTTCTTC. This sequence encodes CASSELESNEQFF.

This chain joins TRBV9 and TRBJ2-7; 9 bases align to TRBD1. With V trimmed by 3 bases and J by 5 bases, 12 bases remained unmatched. CDR1 and CDR2 (germline): SGDLS, YYNGEE. This CDR3 region has 16 residues. CDR3 loop: CASSASPTGGVHEQYF. DNA for the CDR3: TGTGCCAGCAGCGCGAGCCCGACAGGGGGGGTTCACGAGCAGTACTTC.

The V gene is TRBV6-2 or TRBV6-3, the J gene TRBJ1-1; TRBD1 matches at 10 bases. Germline V gives CDR1 MNHEY, CDR2 SVGEGT. With V trimmed by 5 bases and J by 7 bases, 7 bases remained unmatched. The CDR3 is 14 residues long. The DNA of the CDR3 is TGTGCCAGCAGTCTACCGGGACAGGGGCTTGAAGCTTTCTTT. Translating gives CASSLPGQGLEAFF.

J is TRBJ1-1 and V is TRBV15; D not resolved. Trimming removed 0 bases from V and 3 bases from J, with 14 bases in between. The germline CDR1 and CDR2 sequences are LNHNV and YYDKDF (reference sequence). This CDR3 contains 16 residues. CDR3 DNA sequence: TGTGCCACCAGCAGAGATATACTGTATATGGACACTGAAGCTTTCTTT. Its protein is CATSRDILYMDTEAFF.

A note on this clone: Other DNA sequences of this sample code for an identical CDR3. V and J are TRBV30 and TRBJ1-1; 7 positions agree with TRBD1. From germline, CDR1 is GTSNPN and CDR2 SVGIG (reference sequence). V trimming: 3 bases; J trimming: 1 base; junction bases outside the gene matches: 2. The CDR3 extends over 13 amino acids. The CDR3 sequence is CAWSPGGNTEAFF. The CDR3 DNA is TGTGCCTGGAGCCCAGGGGGGAACACTGAAGCTTTCTTT. Variable domain in full (rest from reference TRBV30 and TRBJ1-1): SQTIHQWPATLVQPVGSPLSLECTVEGTSNPNLYWYRQAAGRGLQLLFYSVGIGQISSEVPQNLSASRPQDRQFILSSKKLLLSDSGFYLCAWSPGGNTEAFFGQGTRLTVV.

This clone was observed once. The chain carries TRBV7-9 and TRBJ1-5, with unresolved D. CDR1 is SEHNR and CDR2 is FQNEAQ in the germline V gene (reference sequence). CDR3 length: 13 residues. V was pared by 5 bases and J by 0 bases, with 5 bases between. The CDR3 spells CASSPNSNQPQHF. The CDR3 DNA reads TGTGCCAGCAGCCCGAATAGCAATCAGCCCCAGCATTTT.